What follows are 20 T cell receptor beta chains derived from one specimen sequenced in a study of PD-L1 blockade in urothelial cancer (dated by TCRdb to 2016 to 2017). Libraries were constructed by the immunoSEQ multiplex PCR assay. Drawn from immuneACCESS, this table holds only the in-frame rearrangements with V and J called that TCRdb kept. Clones are partly lost; checked studies trace under half to an unresolved V gene and leave the rest unexplained. This sample comprises about 38,000 clones, 70% to 85% of them detected only once. Of the sample, less than 20% is held by the ten largest clones. The source was PBMCs, collected around atezolizumab (anti-PD-L1) treatment. The receptors shown here come from a man between 60 and 75 years old with urothelial cancer.

V is TRBV6-4 and J is TRBJ2-2; 10 bases agree with TRBD1. J lost 3 bases, V lost 7 bases, and 5 bases had no gene match. CDR3 length: 15 amino acids. The V gene's germline CDR1 is MRHNA and CDR2 SNTAGT. The chain's CDR3 is CASKRTGGDTGELFF. The CDR3 coding sequence is TGTGCCAGCAAAAGGACAGGGGGGGACACCGGGGAGCTGTTTTTT.

V gene TRBV6-5 combines with J gene TRBJ2-7; 7 bases align to TRBD2. With V trimmed by 7 bases and J by 5 bases, 11 bases remained unmatched. The CDR3 is 14 residues long. Germline-derived CDR1 and CDR2 are MNHEY and SVGAGI. The CDR3 bases are TGTGCCAGCACATCTAGCGGAGGGTCCAACGAGCAGTACTTC. Translation: CASTSSGGSNEQYF.

CDR3 bases: TGTGCCAGCAGCCAAGCCCGGGACAGGGGGCATGAGCAGTACTTC. Translation: CASSQARDRGHEQYF. This chain links TRBV4-2 with TRBJ2-7; 12 nucleotides match TRBD1. CDR3 length equals 15 residues. CDR1 is LGHNA, CDR2 YNFKEQ, per germline. The V gene end was trimmed by 1 base and the J gene end by 7 bases; junction bases not matched to a gene: 5.

This clone was detected only once. The CDR3 bases are TGTGCCAGCAGCTTATCCCCAGGGAATAGCTACGAGCAGTACTTC. Translated: CASSLSPGNSYEQYF. The V call is TRBV7-2, the J call TRBJ2-7; D might be TRBD1 (5 bases). This CDR3 region has 15 residues. Germline assignment: CDR1 SGHTA and CDR2 FQGNSA. V lost 2 bases, J lost 3 bases, and 14 bases lay in between. Filled out from reference TRBV7-2 and TRBJ2-7, the complete variable domain reads GAGVSQSPSNKVTEKGKDVELRCDPISGHTALYWYRQSLGQGLEFLIYFQGNSAPDKSGLPSDRFSAERTGGSVSTLTIQRTQQEDSAVYLCASSLSPGNSYEQYFGPGTRLTVT.

This chain joins TRBV5-6 and TRBJ1-2, with D tentatively TRBD1 (5 bases). Trimming pared 4 bases from V and 3 bases from J, leaving 10 bases between. The CDR3 contains 13 residues. Germline V gene data show CDR1 as SGHDT and CDR2 as YYEEEE. CDR3: CASSQTGDYGYTF. The DNA for the CDR3 is TGTGCCAGCAGCCAAACAGGTGACTATGGCTACACCTTC.

The rearrangement links TRBV27 to TRBJ2-5; the D gene is possibly TRBD1 (7 bases). CDR1 and CDR2 from the germline V gene are MNHEY and SMNVEV (reference sequence). Trimming shortened V by 6 bases and J by 0 bases, and 11 bases separated the two germline ends. This CDR3 contains 14 residues. The CDR3 region has the DNA TGTGCCAGCAGGCGGGACAGATACCAAGAGACCCAGTACTTC. Translating it yields CASRRDRYQETQYF.

This clone was observed a few times. The chain's CDR3 is CASSVAGSGEAFF. The CDR3 bases are TGTGCCAGCAGCGTAGCAGGGTCCGGAGAAGCTTTCTTT. The rearrangement links TRBV9 to TRBJ1-1; weak D call: TRBD1 (5 bases). The CDR3 sequence is 13 residues long. V gave up 0 bases and J gave up 8 bases, with 11 bases separating them. Germline values: CDR1 SGDLS, CDR2 YYNGEE.

The genes are TRBV28 and TRBJ2-7, with 9 bases matching TRBD1. The CDR3 sequence is 16 residues long. CDR1 and CDR2 from the germline V gene are MDHEN and SYDVKM. With 7 bases clipped from V and 5 bases from J, the junction kept 15 bases outside the gene matches. Written as DNA, the CDR3 is TGTGCCAGCAACCTTCCCAAGTGGACAGGGGAAAACGAGCAGTACTTC. This sequence encodes CASNLPKWTGENEQYF.

V is TRBV4-1 and J is TRBJ1-1; 7 bases align to TRBD1. The CDR3 spans 19 residues. From germline, CDR1 is MGHRA and CDR2 YSYEKL. V gave up 1 base and J gave up 0 bases; unmatched junction bases: 14. The CDR3 nucleotides read TGCGCCAGCAGCCAAGGACGACAGGGCATTACCACATTGAACACTGAAGCTTTCTTT. It codes for CASSQGRQGITTLNTEAFF.

V and J are TRBV19 and TRBJ2-1; D might be TRBD1 (6 bases). V lost 3 bases and J 6 bases, leaving 12 bases between the germline ends. CDR3 size: 14 residues. Germline values: CDR1 LNHDA, CDR2 SQIVND (reference sequence). The CDR3 DNA reads as TGTGCCAGTAGTATTAGACAGGAATCCAATGAGCAGTTCTTC. Protein: CASSIRQESNEQFF. The full variable domain, with the rest looked up from reference TRBV19 and TRBJ2-1, is DGGITQSPKYLFRKEGQNVTLSCEQNLNHDAMYWYRQDPGQGLRLIYYSQIVNDFQKGDIAEGYSVSREKKESFPLTVTSAQKNPTAFYLCASSIRQESNEQFFGPGTRLTVL.

The chain uses TRBV4-1 and TRBJ1-3; possible D gene TRBD1, 5 bases. Germline V gene lookup returns CDR1 MGHRA and CDR2 YSYEKL. The CDR3 runs 16 residues. Trimming left V 0 bases short and J 1 base short, with 10 bases between. The CDR3, as DNA: TGCGCCAGCAGCCAAGAGCCGGGGGAGTCTGGAAACACCATATATTTT. As protein: CASSQEPGESGNTIYF.

DNA of the CDR3: TGTGCTAGTGGGACAGGGGGTTCCTATGGCTACACCTTC. This sequence encodes CASGTGGSYGYTF. The genes are TRBV12-5 and TRBJ1-2; 9 positions match TRBD1. Unmatched junction bases numbered 3, after V lost 6 bases and J lost 4 bases. The CDR3 loop spans 13 amino acids. Germline loops: CDR1 LGHNT, CDR2 FRNRAP.

The chain is built from TRBV7-9 and TRBJ2-7; D gene ambiguous. Germline V gives CDR1 SEHNR, CDR2 FQNEAQ (reference sequence). CDR3 length equals 13 residues. V was cut by 5 bases and J by 5 bases, with 13 bases left in between. For the CDR3, the DNA is TGTGCCAGCAGCACAACGTATCTCCACGAGCAGTACTTC. Its protein product is CASSTTYLHEQYF.

The count of this clone is one. This chain links TRBV11-2 with TRBJ2-7; TRBD1 matches 9 bases. The junction had 4 bases not matched to a gene; V was cut back by 1 base and J by 3 bases. This CDR3 spans 15 amino acids. The V gene's germline CDR1 is SGHAT and CDR2 FQNNGV. CDR3 in amino acids: CASSLAGTGIYEQYF. The CDR3 region has the DNA TGTGCCAGCAGCTTAGCCGGGACAGGGATCTACGAGCAGTACTTC.

The chain recombines TRBV2 with TRBJ2-1, with 7 bases aligning to TRBD2. Looked up from germline, CDR1 is SNHLY and CDR2 is FYNNEI. CDR3 length: 13 amino acids. J was trimmed by 4 bases and V by 8 bases; bases with no gene match: 5. The CDR3 region has the DNA TGTGCCAGCGAGGCTAGCGGATACAATGAGCAGTTCTTC. Protein sequence: CASEASGYNEQFF.

The chain combines TRBV5-1 with TRBJ2-2; D is possibly TRBD2 (6 bases). Germline CDR1 and CDR2: SGHRS and YFSETQ. The germline V and J ends were trimmed by 4 bases and 2 bases, with 12 bases remaining between them. The CDR3 loop spans 15 amino acids. The CDR3: CASSPAGRNTGELFF. In nucleotides, the CDR3 is TGCGCCAGCAGCCCGGCGGGGCGTAACACCGGGGAGCTGTTTTTT.

V is TRBV29-1 and J is TRBJ1-2, with TRBD1 as a possible D gene (6 bases). Trimming left V 1 base short and J 4 bases short, with 22 bases between. The germline V gene has CDR1 SQVTM and CDR2 ANQGSEA. This CDR3 contains 17 residues. The CDR3 spells CSVEVRTAKVGGYGYTF. For the CDR3, the DNA is TGCAGCGTTGAAGTTCGGACAGCTAAGGTTGGTGGCTATGGCTACACCTTC.

The rearrangement uses TRBV6-1 and TRBJ1-1; TRBD1 is a possible D gene (5 bases). CDR1 and CDR2 (germline): MNHNS, SASEGT. The CDR3 runs to 13 residues. V was pared by 6 bases and J by 4 bases, with 12 bases between. The CDR3 DNA sequence: TGTGCCAGCAGCCTTCTTAGGGGCACTGAAGCTTTCTTT. Translation gives CASSLLRGTEAFF.

CDR3 region: CASSDRQGVFYGYTF. CDR3 nucleotide sequence: TGTGCCAGCAGTGATAGACAGGGAGTATTTTATGGCTACACCTTC. The rearrangement links TRBV2 to TRBJ1-2; TRBD1 matches at 7 bases. Germline trimming cut 3 bases from V and 5 bases from J; bases unmatched to any gene: 9. The CDR3 contains 15 residues. Germline V gene lookup returns CDR1 SNHLY and CDR2 FYNNEI.

The J gene is TRBJ1-1, the V gene TRBV19; D remains unclear. Germline values: CDR1 LNHDA, CDR2 SQIVND (reference sequence). CDR3 size: 14 residues. The germline V and J ends were trimmed by 5 bases and 3 bases, with 13 bases remaining between them. CDR3 in amino acids: CASSLGVSDTEAFF. CDR3 in DNA: TGTGCCAGTAGTCTCGGGGTATCCGACACTGAAGCTTTCTTT.